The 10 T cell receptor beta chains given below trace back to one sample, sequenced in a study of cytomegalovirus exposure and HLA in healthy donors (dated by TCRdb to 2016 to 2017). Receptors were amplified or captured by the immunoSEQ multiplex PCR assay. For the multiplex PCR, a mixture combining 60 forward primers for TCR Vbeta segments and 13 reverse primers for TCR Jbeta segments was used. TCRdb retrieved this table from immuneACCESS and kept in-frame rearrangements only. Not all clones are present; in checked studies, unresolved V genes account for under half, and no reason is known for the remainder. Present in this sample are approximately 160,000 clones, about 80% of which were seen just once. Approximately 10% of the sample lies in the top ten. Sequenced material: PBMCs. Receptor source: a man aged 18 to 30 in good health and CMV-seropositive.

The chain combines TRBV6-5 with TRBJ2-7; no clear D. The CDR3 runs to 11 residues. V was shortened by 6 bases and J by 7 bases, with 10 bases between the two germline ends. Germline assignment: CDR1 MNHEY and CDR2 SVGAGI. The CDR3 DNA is TGTGCCAGCAGCCAGACTCGGGAGCAGTACTTC. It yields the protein CASSQTREQYF.

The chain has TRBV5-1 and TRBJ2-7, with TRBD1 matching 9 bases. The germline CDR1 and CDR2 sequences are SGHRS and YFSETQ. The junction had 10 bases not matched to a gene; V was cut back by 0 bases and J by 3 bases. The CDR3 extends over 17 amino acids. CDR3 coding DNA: TGCGCCAGCAGCTTGGGAGACCGTGGGACAGGGTTCTACGAGCAGTACTTC. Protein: CASSLGDRGTGFYEQYF. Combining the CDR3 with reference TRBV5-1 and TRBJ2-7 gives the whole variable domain KAGVTQTPRYLIKTRGQQVTLSCSPISGHRSVSWYQQTPGQGLQFLFEYFSETQRNKGNFPGRFSGRQFSNSRSEMNVSTLELGDSALYLCASSLGDRGTGFYEQYFGPGTRLTVT.

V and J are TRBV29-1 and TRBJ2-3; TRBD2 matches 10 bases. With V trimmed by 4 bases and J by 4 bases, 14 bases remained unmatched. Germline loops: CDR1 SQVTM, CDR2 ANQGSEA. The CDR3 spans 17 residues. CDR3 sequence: CSVVFTSGKVRADTQYF. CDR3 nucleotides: TGCAGCGTTGTATTTACTAGCGGGAAAGTGAGGGCAGATACGCAGTATTTT.

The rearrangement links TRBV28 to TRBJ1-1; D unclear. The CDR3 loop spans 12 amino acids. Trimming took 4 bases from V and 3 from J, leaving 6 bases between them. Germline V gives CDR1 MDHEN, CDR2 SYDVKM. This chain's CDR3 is CASSWRHTEAFF. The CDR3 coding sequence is TGTGCCAGCAGTTGGAGACACACTGAAGCTTTCTTT.

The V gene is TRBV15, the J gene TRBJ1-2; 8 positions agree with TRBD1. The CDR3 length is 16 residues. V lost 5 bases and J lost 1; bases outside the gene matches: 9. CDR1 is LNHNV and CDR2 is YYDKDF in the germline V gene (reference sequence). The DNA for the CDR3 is TGTGCCACCAGCTCACAGGGGGGGGCTGGTAACTATGGCTACACCTTC. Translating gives CATSSQGGAGNYGYTF.

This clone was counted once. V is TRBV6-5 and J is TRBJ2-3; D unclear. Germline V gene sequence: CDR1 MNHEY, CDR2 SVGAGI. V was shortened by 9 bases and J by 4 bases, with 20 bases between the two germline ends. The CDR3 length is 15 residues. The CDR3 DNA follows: TGTGCCAGTACAAGCGTCAGCATTTCTTCAGATACGCAGTATTTT. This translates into CASTSVSISSDTQYF.

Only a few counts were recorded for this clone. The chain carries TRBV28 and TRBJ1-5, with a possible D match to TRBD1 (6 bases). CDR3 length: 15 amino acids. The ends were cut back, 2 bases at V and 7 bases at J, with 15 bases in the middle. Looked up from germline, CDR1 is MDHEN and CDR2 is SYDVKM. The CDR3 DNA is TGTGCCAGCAGTTTAGCAGGGGTTTCGTTGCAGCCCCAGCATTTT. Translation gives CASSLAGVSLQPQHF.

DNA for the CDR3: TGTGCCACCTTGAGTTCCTACGAGCAGTACTTC. Protein product: CATLSSYEQYF. V gene TRBV28 combines with J gene TRBJ2-7, with no clear D. Germline V gene lookup returns CDR1 MDHEN and CDR2 SYDVKM. V lost 10 bases, J lost 1 base, and 8 bases lay in between. The CDR3 runs 11 residues.

The CDR3: CASSQIAGEVWETQYF. Written as DNA, the CDR3 is TGTGCCAGCAGCCAAATTGCGGGAGAAGTATGGGAGACCCAGTACTTC. The chain has TRBV4-2 and TRBJ2-5, with 7 bases that match TRBD2. From germline, CDR1 is LGHNA and CDR2 YNFKEQ. CDR3 length: 16 residues. The V segment lost 2 bases and the J segment 5 bases; nucleotides outside the gene matches: 11.

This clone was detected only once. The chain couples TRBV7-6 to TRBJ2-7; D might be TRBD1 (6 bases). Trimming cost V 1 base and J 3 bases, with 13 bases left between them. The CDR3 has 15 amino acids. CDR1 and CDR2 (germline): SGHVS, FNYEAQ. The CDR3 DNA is TGTGCCAGCAGCTTAGGCAGGGGATCCAACTACGAGCAGTACTTC. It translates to CASSLGRGSNYEQYF. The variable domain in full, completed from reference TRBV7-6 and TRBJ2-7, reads GAGVSQSPRYKVTKRGQDVALRCDPISGHVSLYWYRQALGQGPEFLTYFNYEAQQDKSGLPNDRFSAERPEGSISTLTIQRTEQRDSAMYRCASSLGRGSNYEQYFGPGTRLTVT.